The clone carrying this TCR beta chain appeared once. These data come from a study of blood T cell repertoires in COVID-19. Study-wide background: The United States, Italy and Spain supplied acute and convalescent COVID-19 samples. PBMCs, B-cell-depleted T cells, or T cells provided the cDNA or gDNA that made up the material.

In the authors' methods: Amplification from reference gene primers served as the basis for estimated nucleated cell counts. Libraries were prepared by immunoSEQ multiplex PCR; TCRdb keeps only in-frame clonotypes and omits some of them. The V and J calls and the clone size are those of that table, but D and trimming were determined from the DNA. The sample includes 280,000 or so clones, approximately 90% of them seen just once. CDR1 is LGHDT and CDR2 is YNNKEL in the germline V gene (reference sequence). The CDR3 is 15 residues long. V gave up 4 bases and J gave up 7 bases; unmatched junction bases: 7.

The V and J genes are TRBV3-1 (or the pseudogene TRBV3-2) and TRBJ1-4; the match to TRBD1 covers 9 bases. The source of this sequence is a woman aged 25 to 39 who had recovered from COVID-19. The sample consisted of peripheral blood. The CDR3 region is CASSRTGTGSEKLFF. CDR3 coding DNA: TGTGCCAGCAGCCGAACCGGGACAGGGAGTGAAAAACTGTTTTTT.